This T cell receptor beta chain is from a study of cytomegalovirus exposure and HLA in healthy donors. PCR used 60 Vbeta primers and 13 Jbeta primers. The protocol was immunoSEQ multiplex PCR, while the TCRdb copy is restricted to in-frame clones and leaves out a portion. The sample gives over 85,000 clones, around 73% of which show up once; 3% to 3.5% is in the top ten. A note on this clone: Antigen unknown.

Overall study results and limits: Sequencing likely produced, as an artifact, a cluster of highly shared sequence variants.

V dropped 4 bases and J dropped 2; count of bases not matched to a gene: 8. Germline lookup yields CDR1 SNHLY and CDR2 FYNNEI. This CDR3 is built from 16 residues. This sequence originates from a man between 40 and 49 years old in good health and CMV-seronegative. Source material: PBMCs. This chain links TRBV2 with TRBJ1-5, with 7 bases fitting TRBD1. The CDR3 is CASSGAGGMGNQPQHF. The CDR3 DNA reads TGTGCCAGCAGTGGGGCAGGGGGGATGGGCAATCAGCCCCAGCATTTT.